This T cell receptor delta chain originates from a study of gamma-delta chains in newborns, infants, children. About the study: Microbial exposure reportedly drives polyclonal innate γδ T cell expansion after birth.

TCRdb re-called the reads via CATT. The table lists over 6,500 delta-chain clones, 2.1% of them singletons, with over 9.5% in the top ten. By sample share, this clone is medium-sized. Other DNA sequences in this sample translate to the same CDR3. CDR3 length: 15 residues. V lost 7 bases and J lost 3, with 20 bases in between. Germline values: CDR1 GEAIGNYY, CDR2 EKD. The sequence derives from a child who was a newborn, infant or young child, either healthy, febrile or measles-vaccinated (not recorded which). Sequencing used blood. The chain joins TRDV2 to TRDJ1; D remains ambiguous. The CDR3 sequence is CACVPVSPRADKLIF. The CDR3 DNA reads as TGTGCCTGCGTTCCCGTAAGTCCCAGAGCCGATAAACTCATCTTT.